This entry concerns a single TCR beta chain. What it binds is not known. This sample is part of a study of cytomegalovirus exposure and HLA in healthy donors. Study observations and caveats: Among donors in an Asian-associated ancestry cluster, a later analysis reportedly found fewer N-insertions than the approximately 700-donor mean. The study assumed roughly uniform donor sequencing depth for presence/absence analyses.

The V and J ends lost 0 bases and 2 bases respectively, with 9 bases between them. From germline, CDR1 is MNHNS and CDR2 SASEGT. The CDR3 has 15 amino acids. The study ran its PCR with 60 Vbeta and 13 Jbeta primers. This table comes from immunoSEQ multiplex PCR, and its TCRdb copy is limited to in-frame clones, with some not included. This table has over 150,000 clones, 81% appearing once. The sample comprised PBMCs. This sequence originates from a young woman in good health and CMV-seronegative. J is TRBJ2-3 and V is TRBV6-1; a weak D match, TRBD1 (5 bases). DNA for the CDR3: TGTGCCAGCAGTGAAGCGCAGGGCCACACAGATACGCAGTATTTT. Amino acid sequence: CASSEAQGHTDTQYF.